The source of this TCR beta chain is a study of CD8+ T cells in alopecia areata. Extracted RNA was reverse transcribed into cDNA, the sequencing template. Measured with immunoSEQ multiplex PCR; TCRdb has only the in-frame clones, and not every one. The sample has 95,000 to 110,000 clones, roughly 84% seen once. Treatment denoted: oral pan-JAK inhibitor, 5-10 mg twice daily. The material sequenced was CD8+ T cells sorted from blood, taken at week 24, from a patient treated with tofacitinib. The receptor comes from a human donor with alopecia areata.

CDR3 in amino acids: CASTIQETQYF. DNA for the CDR3: TGTGCCAGCACCATCCAAGAGACCCAGTACTTC. This chain connects TRBV27 to TRBJ2-5; D is uncertain. V gave up 7 bases and J gave up 1 base, with 4 bases separating them. CDR3 length: 11 amino acids. The V gene's germline CDR1 is MNHEY and CDR2 SMNVEV (reference sequence).